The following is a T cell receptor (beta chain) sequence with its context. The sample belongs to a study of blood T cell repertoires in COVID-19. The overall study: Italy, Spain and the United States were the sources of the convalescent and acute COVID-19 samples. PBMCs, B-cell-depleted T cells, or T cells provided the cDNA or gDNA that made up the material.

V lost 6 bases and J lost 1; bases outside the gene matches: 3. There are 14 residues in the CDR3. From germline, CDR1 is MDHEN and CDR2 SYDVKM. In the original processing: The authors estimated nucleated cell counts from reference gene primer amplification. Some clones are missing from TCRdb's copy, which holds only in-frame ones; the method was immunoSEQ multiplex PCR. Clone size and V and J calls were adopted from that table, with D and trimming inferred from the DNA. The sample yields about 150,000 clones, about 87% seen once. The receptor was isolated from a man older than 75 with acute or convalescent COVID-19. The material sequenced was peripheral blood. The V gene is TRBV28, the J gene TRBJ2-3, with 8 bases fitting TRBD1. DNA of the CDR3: TGTGCCAGCAGCCCAGGGGGCCGCACAGATACGCAGTATTTT. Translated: CASSPGGRTDTQYF.